This entry lists 22 T cell receptor beta chains sequenced from one sample in a study of CD8+ T cells in alopecia areata. Treatment: oral pan-JAK inhibitor, 5-10 mg twice daily. cDNA reverse transcribed from extracted RNA served as the sequencing template. TCRdb's copy holds only in-frame clones and misses some; the assay was immunoSEQ multiplex PCR. The repertoire consists of 180,000 or so clones, with roughly 64% occurring once and the leading ten covering 5.5% to 6%. The specimen was CD4+ T cells sorted from blood, collected at week 24, from a patient treated with tofacitinib. Source of these receptors: a human donor with alopecia areata.

The V and J genes are TRBV19 and TRBJ2-1; 9 positions agree with TRBD2. The J segment lost 9 bases and the V segment lost 5 bases, leaving 8 bases of the junction unmatched. The V gene's germline CDR1 is LNHDA and CDR2 SQIVND (reference sequence). The CDR3 sequence is 14 residues long. The CDR3 DNA reads as TGTGCCAGTAGTCGTTCGCGGGGGGGGATTGAGCAGTTCTTC. It translates to CASSRSRGGIEQFF.

The chain recombines TRBV28 with TRBJ2-3, with D maybe TRBD1 (5 bases). The V gene's germline CDR1 is MDHEN and CDR2 SYDVKM. The CDR3 totals 13 residues. The DNA of the CDR3 is TGTGCTCTAAACAGGCTGAGCACAGATACGCAGTATTTT. It is translated as CALNRLSTDTQYF.

The rearrangement joins TRBV5-1 to TRBJ2-7; D possibly corresponds to TRBD1 (6 bases). This CDR3 comprises 14 residues. V lost 0 bases and J 7 bases, leaving 14 bases between the germline ends. Germline values: CDR1 SGHRS, CDR2 YFSETQ. CDR3 nucleotide sequence: TGCGCCAGCAGCTTGGGGGACAATCCCGGTGAGCAGTACTTC. It yields the protein CASSLGDNPGEQYF. Together with reference TRBV5-1 and TRBJ2-7, the CDR3 gives the full variable domain: KAGVTQTPRYLIKTRGQQVTLSCSPISGHRSVSWYQQTPGQGLQFLFEYFSETQRNKGNFPGRFSGRQFSNSRSEMNVSTLELGDSALYLCASSLGDNPGEQYFGPGTRLTVT.

This clone was seen a few times. The rearrangement links TRBV5-1 to TRBJ2-7; D not resolved. Trimming took 4 bases from V and 3 from J, leaving 8 bases between them. CDR3 length: 12 amino acids. Germline CDR1 reads SGHRS; CDR2 reads YFSETQ. The CDR3 region is CASSLNVYEQYF. Written as DNA, the CDR3 is TGCGCCAGCAGCCTCAACGTCTACGAGCAGTACTTC.

This clone was seen a few times. The chain carries TRBV2 and TRBJ1-2; no definite D call. CDR3 length equals 15 residues. V dropped 6 bases and J dropped 1 base, with 15 bases sitting between them. The germline gives CDR1 SNHLY, CDR2 FYNNEI. The CDR3 DNA sequence: TGTGCCAGCAGCCGAGACATGACTGGTAACTATGGCTACACCTTC. It encodes CASSRDMTGNYGYTF.

This chain links TRBV5-6 with TRBJ1-1; possible D gene TRBD1, 6 bases. V lost 3 bases and J 0 bases, leaving 15 bases between the germline ends. Germline V lookup: CDR1 SGHDT, CDR2 YYEEEE. This CDR3 is 16 amino acids long. The CDR3 DNA reads as TGTGCCAGCAGCTCCAGGGGTTTTGCGATGAACACTGAAGCTTTCTTT. This encodes CASSSRGFAMNTEAFF.

The chain uses TRBV6-5 and TRBJ2-7; D is perhaps TRBD1 (5 bases). In germline, CDR1 is MNHEY, CDR2 SVGAGI. Trimming shortened V by 5 bases and J by 2 bases, and 13 bases separated the two germline ends. This CDR3 comprises 14 residues. CDR3: CASSDQGPPYEQYF. The CDR3 coding sequence is TGTGCCAGCAGTGATCAGGGTCCCCCCTACGAGCAGTACTTC.

A few counts support this clone. The chain links TRBV27 to TRBJ2-7; TRBD2 matches 13 bases. In germline, CDR1 is MNHEY, CDR2 SMNVEV (reference sequence). There are 17 residues in the CDR3. J lost 0 bases, V lost 6 bases, and 8 bases had no gene match. The CDR3 DNA reads TGTGCCAGCAGAAGCGGACTAGCGGGAGTGAGCTCCTACGAGCAGTACTTC. It codes for CASRSGLAGVSSYEQYF.

The chain is built from TRBV28 and TRBJ2-2, with 7 bases fitting TRBD1. The CDR3 consists of 14 residues. The germline V gene encodes CDR1 MDHEN and CDR2 SYDVKM. V lost 6 bases to trimming and J lost 5 bases; unmatched junction nucleotides: 6. For the CDR3, the DNA is TGTGCCAGCAGGGTGACAGGGAGAACCGGGGAGCTGTTTTTT. This translates into CASRVTGRTGELFF.

The chain couples TRBV4-1 to TRBJ2-3; TRBD2 matches at 8 bases. The CDR3 is 17 residues long. The trim removed 1 base at V and 0 bases at J, leaving 6 bases unmatched. Germline loops: CDR1 MGHRA, CDR2 YSYEKL. CDR3 nucleotides: TGCGCCAGCAGCCAAGTAGCGGGGTTCACTAGCACAGATACGCAGTATTTT. It codes for CASSQVAGFTSTDTQYF.

The J gene is TRBJ2-1, the V gene TRBV5-1; no reliable D call. This CDR3 is 14 amino acids long. The V gene's germline CDR1 is SGHRS and CDR2 YFSETQ. Trimming took 4 bases from V and 9 from J, leaving 17 bases between them. CDR3 in DNA: TGCGCCAGCAGCATAACCCTTTCGAGAGGTGAGCAGTTCTTC. Its protein is CASSITLSRGEQFF.

CDR3 loop: CASSQGVQGAYEQYF. The CDR3, as DNA: TGCGCCAGCAGCCAAGGGGTTCAGGGGGCCTACGAGCAGTACTTC. The chain is built from TRBV4-3 and TRBJ2-7, with 7 bases lining up with TRBD1. V dropped 1 base and J dropped 2; count of bases not matched to a gene: 5. CDR1 is LGHNA, CDR2 YSLEER, per germline. The CDR3 is 15 amino acids.

This chain joins TRBV5-5 and TRBJ2-1; D unclear. Deletions cut 1 base from V and 6 bases from J, with 8 bases between. Germline V lookup: CDR1 SGHKS, CDR2 YYEKEE (reference sequence). The length of the CDR3 is 13 residues. In nucleotides, the CDR3 is TGTGCCAGCAGCTTGCCGTTTGTCAATGAGCAGTTCTTC. As protein: CASSLPFVNEQFF.

The CDR3 DNA sequence: TGTGCCTGGGGGTTTAAGGGGAACACTGAAGCTTTCTTT. It encodes CAWGFKGNTEAFF. The rearrangement uses TRBV30 and TRBJ1-1; D remains unclear. There are 13 residues in the CDR3. V lost 5 bases to trimming and J lost 1 base, with 11 bases between them. CDR1 is GTSNPN, CDR2 SVGIG, per germline (reference sequence). The full variable domain, its missing parts supplied by reference TRBV30 and TRBJ1-1, is SQTIHQWPATLVQPVGSPLSLECTVEGTSNPNLYWYRQAAGRGLQLLFYSVGIGQISSEVPQNLSASRPQDRQFILSSKKLLLSDSGFYLCAWGFKGNTEAFFGQGTRLTVV.

This clone was counted only a few times. The V gene is TRBV30, the J gene TRBJ2-7; 11 bases are shared with TRBD2. Germline lookup yields CDR1 GTSNPN and CDR2 SVGIG (reference sequence). The V and J ends lost 4 bases and 0 bases, in that order; junction bases with no gene match: 5. There are 15 residues in the CDR3. The CDR3: CAWMKLAGVSYEQYF. In DNA, the CDR3 is TGTGCCTGGATGAAACTAGCGGGGGTCTCCTACGAGCAGTACTTC.

On this clone: This same CDR3 is encoded by further DNA sequences in the sample. This chain uses TRBV27 with TRBJ1-1; 9 bases agree with TRBD1. The CDR3 has 13 residues. From germline, CDR1 is MNHEY and CDR2 SMNVEV (reference sequence). The junction had 3 bases not matched to a gene; V was cut back by 5 bases and J by 5 bases. CDR3 bases: TGTGCCAGCAGTCTCGACAGGGGGACTGAAGCTTTCTTT. Translated, it gives CASSLDRGTEAFF.

This chain uses TRBV20-1 with TRBJ2-1; unclear D gene. The CDR3 extends over 11 amino acids. Trimming removed 3 bases at V and 5 bases at J, with 5 bases between. Germline V gives CDR1 DFQATT, CDR2 SNEGSKA (reference sequence). CDR3 nucleotides: TGCAGTGCTAGTGGCCACAATGAGCAGTTCTTC. Translated, it gives CSASGHNEQFF.

The rearrangement joins TRBV6-6 to TRBJ2-7, with D possibly TRBD2 on 6 matching bases. V was trimmed by 6 bases and J by 3 bases, leaving 21 bases between them. The germline CDR1 and CDR2 sequences are MNHNY and SVGAGI (reference sequence). This CDR3 is 16 amino acids long. CDR3 in amino acids: CASSPWSSGAIYEQYF. The CDR3 nucleotides are TGTGCCAGCAGCCCCTGGAGTAGCGGAGCGATCTACGAGCAGTACTTC.

Only one count was recorded for this clone. The V and J genes are TRBV18 and TRBJ2-5, with 7 bases aligning to TRBD2. Germline V gene lookup returns CDR1 KGHSH and CDR2 LQKENI. V shed 5 bases and J 3 bases; nucleotides not matched to a gene: 6. The CDR3 has 14 amino acids. For the CDR3, the DNA is TGTGCCAGCTCATCCGGGACTATTGAAGAGACCCAGTACTTC. Its translation is CASSSGTIEETQYF.

This clone was detected once. The J gene is TRBJ2-7, the V gene TRBV25-1; D is uncertain. The CDR3 contains 14 residues. Germline-derived CDR1 and CDR2 are MGHDK and SYGVNS. V was trimmed by 4 bases and J by 8 bases, leaving 18 bases between them. The CDR3 sequence: CASSVSPLESQQYF. CDR3 DNA sequence: TGTGCCAGCAGTGTTAGCCCCCTCGAATCACAGCAGTACTTC.

The chain carries TRBV5-1 and TRBJ1-2, with 9 nucleotides matching TRBD1. J was trimmed by 2 bases and V by 4 bases; bases with no gene match: 3. CDR3 length equals 14 residues. The germline V gene has CDR1 SGHRS and CDR2 YFSETQ. The DNA for the CDR3 is TGCGCCAGCAGCGACGGACAGGGGAACTATGGCTACACCTTC. It yields the protein CASSDGQGNYGYTF.

This clone was seen once. The V call is TRBV18, the J call TRBJ2-5; D is ambiguous. Trimming cost V 2 bases and J 1 base, with 11 bases left between them. There are 15 residues in the CDR3. CDR1 and CDR2 (germline): KGHSH, LQKENI. The CDR3 here is CASSPYTRSQETQYF. DNA for the CDR3: TGTGCCAGCTCACCATATACACGTTCCCAAGAGACCCAGTACTTC.